This TCR beta chain was sequenced in a study of tissue T cells after allogeneic stem cell transplantation. V shed 2 bases and J 6 bases; nucleotides not matched to a gene: 6. Germline CDR1 and CDR2: SGHLS and HYDKME. This CDR3 is built from 16 residues. Time point described: mouse harvest day 14 after allogeneic transplant. Tail vein injection delivered 10^7 T-cell-depleted bone marrow cells and 10^6 splenic CD5+ T cells. Produced via immunoSEQ multiplex PCR; TCRdb's table is partial and in-frame only. Altogether about 3,000 clones are present, roughly 50% being singletons, with the ten largest covering around 21%. For this clone: Gene labels here are mouse ones. The CDR3 extends 1 residue past the end of the read, so its final part is completed from the germline J gene.

The chain uses TRBV12-2 and TRBJ1-6, with 10 nucleotides matching TRBD1. TRBJ1-6 is noted as an ORF with a role that remains uncertain. The sequence came from a female BALB/c mouse given C57BL/6 T cells with graft-versus-host disease after an allogeneic hematopoietic cell transplant. The sample was gut tissue. The DNA read from the CDR3 is TGTGCCAGCTCTCCTAGACAGGGGGCTGTTAATTCGCCCCTCTAC. Encoded protein: CASSPRQGAVNSPLY. The CDR3 in its entirety is CASSPRQGAVNSPLYF.